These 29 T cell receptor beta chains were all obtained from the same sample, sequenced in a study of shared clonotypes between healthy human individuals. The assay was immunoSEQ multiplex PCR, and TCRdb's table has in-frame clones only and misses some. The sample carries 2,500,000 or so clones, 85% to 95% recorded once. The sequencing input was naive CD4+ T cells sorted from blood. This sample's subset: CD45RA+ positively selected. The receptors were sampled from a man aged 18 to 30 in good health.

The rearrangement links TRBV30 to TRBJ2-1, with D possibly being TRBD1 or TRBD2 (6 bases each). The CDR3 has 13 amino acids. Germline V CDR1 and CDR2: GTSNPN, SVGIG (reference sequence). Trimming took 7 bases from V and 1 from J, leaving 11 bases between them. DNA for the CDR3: TGTGCCTCCCGAGGGGGGTCCTACAATGAGCAGTTCTTC. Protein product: CASRGGSYNEQFF.

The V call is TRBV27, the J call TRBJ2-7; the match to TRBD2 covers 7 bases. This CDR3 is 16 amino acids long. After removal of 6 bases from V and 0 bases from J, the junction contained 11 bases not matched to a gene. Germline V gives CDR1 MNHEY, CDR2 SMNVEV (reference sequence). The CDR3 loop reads CASSHGLGGSSYEQYF. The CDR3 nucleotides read TGTGCCAGCAGCCACGGCCTGGGGGGGAGCTCCTACGAGCAGTACTTC.

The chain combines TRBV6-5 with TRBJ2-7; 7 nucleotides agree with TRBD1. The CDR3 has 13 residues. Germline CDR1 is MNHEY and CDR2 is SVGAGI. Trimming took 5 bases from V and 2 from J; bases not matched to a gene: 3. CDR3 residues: CASSDDRAYEQYF. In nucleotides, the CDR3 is TGTGCCAGCAGTGATGACAGGGCCTACGAGCAGTACTTC.

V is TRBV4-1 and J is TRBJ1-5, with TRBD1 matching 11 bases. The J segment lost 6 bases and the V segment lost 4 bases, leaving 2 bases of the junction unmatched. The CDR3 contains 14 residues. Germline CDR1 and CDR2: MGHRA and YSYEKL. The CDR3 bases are TGCGCCAGCAGCCGCGGACAGGGGGCTCAGCCCCAGCATTTT. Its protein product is CASSRGQGAQPQHF.

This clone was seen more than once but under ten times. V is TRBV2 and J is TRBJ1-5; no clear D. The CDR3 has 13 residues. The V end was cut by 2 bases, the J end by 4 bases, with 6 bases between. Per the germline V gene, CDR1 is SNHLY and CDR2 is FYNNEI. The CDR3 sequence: CASSEWENQPQHF. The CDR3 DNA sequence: TGTGCCAGCAGTGAATGGGAAAATCAGCCCCAGCATTTT.

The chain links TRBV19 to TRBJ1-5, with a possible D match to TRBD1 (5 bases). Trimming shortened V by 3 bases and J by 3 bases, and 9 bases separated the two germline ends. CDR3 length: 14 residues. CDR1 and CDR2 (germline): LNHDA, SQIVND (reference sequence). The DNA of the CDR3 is TGTGCCAGTAGTATGGGGCAGGACAATCAGCCCCAGCATTTT. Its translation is CASSMGQDNQPQHF.

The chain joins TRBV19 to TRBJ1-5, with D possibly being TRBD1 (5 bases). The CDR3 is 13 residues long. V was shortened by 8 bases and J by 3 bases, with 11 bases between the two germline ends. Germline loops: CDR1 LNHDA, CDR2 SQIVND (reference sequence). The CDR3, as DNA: TGTGCCAGTCACGGGGCAGTCAATCAGCCCCAGCATTTT. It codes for CASHGAVNQPQHF.

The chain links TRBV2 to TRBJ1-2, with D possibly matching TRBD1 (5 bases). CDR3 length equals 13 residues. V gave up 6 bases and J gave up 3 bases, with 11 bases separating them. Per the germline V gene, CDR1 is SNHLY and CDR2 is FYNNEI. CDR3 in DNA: TGTGCCAGCAGAGGGGACGGGCACTATGGCTACACCTTC. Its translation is CASRGDGHYGYTF.

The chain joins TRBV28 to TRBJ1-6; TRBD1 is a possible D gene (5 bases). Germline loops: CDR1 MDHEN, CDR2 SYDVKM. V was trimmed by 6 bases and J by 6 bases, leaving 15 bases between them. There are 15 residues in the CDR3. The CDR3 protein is CASRPDRASNSPLHF. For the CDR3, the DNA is TGTGCCAGCAGACCCGACAGAGCGAGTAATTCACCCCTCCACTTT.

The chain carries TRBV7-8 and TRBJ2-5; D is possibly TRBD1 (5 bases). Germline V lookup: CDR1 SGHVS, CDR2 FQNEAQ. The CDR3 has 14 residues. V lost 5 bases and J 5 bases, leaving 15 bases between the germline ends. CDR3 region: CASSPQGHGETQYF. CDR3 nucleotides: TGTGCCAGCAGCCCACAAGGACACGGGGAGACCCAGTACTTC.

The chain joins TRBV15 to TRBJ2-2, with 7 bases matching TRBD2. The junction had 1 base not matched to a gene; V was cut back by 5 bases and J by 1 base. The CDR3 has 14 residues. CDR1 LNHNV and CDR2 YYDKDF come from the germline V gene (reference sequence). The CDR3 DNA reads TGTGCCACCAGCGGCGGGGGGAACACCGGGGAGCTGTTTTTT. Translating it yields CATSGGGNTGELFF.

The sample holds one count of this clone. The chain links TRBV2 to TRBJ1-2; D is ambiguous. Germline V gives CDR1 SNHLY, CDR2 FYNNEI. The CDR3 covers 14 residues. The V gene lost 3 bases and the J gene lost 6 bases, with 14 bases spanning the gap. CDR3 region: CASSDGVFSNGYTF. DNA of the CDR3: TGTGCCAGCAGTGACGGGGTTTTCTCGAATGGCTACACCTTC.

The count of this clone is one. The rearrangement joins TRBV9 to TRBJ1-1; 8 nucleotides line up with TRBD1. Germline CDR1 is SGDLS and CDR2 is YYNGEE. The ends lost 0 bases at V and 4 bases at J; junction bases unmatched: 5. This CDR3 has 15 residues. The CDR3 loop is CASSVGYRGGTEAFF. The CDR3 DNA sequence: TGTGCCAGCAGCGTAGGGTACAGGGGGGGCACTGAAGCTTTCTTT.

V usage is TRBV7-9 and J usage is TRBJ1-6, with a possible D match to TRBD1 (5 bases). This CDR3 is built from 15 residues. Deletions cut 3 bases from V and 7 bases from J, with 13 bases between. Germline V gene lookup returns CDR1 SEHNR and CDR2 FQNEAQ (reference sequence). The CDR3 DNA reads TGTGCCAGCAGCTTCACCGGGACGGCGAATTCACCCCTCCACTTT. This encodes CASSFTGTANSPLHF.

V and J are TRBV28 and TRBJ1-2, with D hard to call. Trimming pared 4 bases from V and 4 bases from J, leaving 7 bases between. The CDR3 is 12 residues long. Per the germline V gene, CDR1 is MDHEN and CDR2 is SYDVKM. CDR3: CASSSVSYGYTF. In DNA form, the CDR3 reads TGTGCCAGCAGTTCCGTGAGCTATGGCTACACCTTC.

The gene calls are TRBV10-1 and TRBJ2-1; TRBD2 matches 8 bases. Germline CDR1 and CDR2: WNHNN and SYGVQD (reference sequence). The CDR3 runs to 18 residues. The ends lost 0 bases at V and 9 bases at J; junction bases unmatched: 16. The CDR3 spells CASSESLGTGGRTGEQFF. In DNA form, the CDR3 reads TGCGCCAGCAGTGAGTCGTTAGGTACGGGCGGGAGGACGGGTGAGCAGTTCTTC.

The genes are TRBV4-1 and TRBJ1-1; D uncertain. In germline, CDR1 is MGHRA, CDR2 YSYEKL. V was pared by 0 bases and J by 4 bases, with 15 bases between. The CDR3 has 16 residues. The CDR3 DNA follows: TGCGCCAGCAGCCAAGAGCCGTCCCTGAAGGGCACTGAAGCTTTCTTT. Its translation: CASSQEPSLKGTEAFF.

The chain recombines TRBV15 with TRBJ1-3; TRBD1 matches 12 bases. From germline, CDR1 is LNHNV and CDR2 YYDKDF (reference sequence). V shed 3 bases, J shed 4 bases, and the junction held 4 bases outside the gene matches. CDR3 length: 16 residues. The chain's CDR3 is CATSSPGQGAGNTIYF. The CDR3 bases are TGTGCCACCAGCAGCCCGGGACAGGGGGCCGGAAACACCATATATTTT.

DNA for the CDR3: TGTGCCAGCAGTGTTCTAGCGGGGGTGCTAGGCAAAAACATTCAGTACTTC. Translated, it gives CASSVLAGVLGKNIQYF. The rearrangement links TRBV2 to TRBJ2-4; 10 bases match TRBD2. V trimming: 4 bases; J trimming: 3 bases; junction bases outside the gene matches: 9. CDR3 length equals 17 residues. CDR1 SNHLY and CDR2 FYNNEI come from the germline V gene.

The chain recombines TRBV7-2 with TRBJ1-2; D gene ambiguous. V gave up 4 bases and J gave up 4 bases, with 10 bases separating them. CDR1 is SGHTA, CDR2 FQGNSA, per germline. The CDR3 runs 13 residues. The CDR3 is CASSSVDLYGYTF. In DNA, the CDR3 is TGTGCCAGCAGCTCAGTGGACCTCTATGGCTACACCTTC.

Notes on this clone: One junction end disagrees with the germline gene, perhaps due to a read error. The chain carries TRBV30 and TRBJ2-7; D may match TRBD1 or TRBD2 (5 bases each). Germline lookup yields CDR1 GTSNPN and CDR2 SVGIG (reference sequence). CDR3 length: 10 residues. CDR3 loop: CAWRNIPGPF. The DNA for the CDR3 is TGTGCCTGGAGGAATATTCCGGGACCCTTC.

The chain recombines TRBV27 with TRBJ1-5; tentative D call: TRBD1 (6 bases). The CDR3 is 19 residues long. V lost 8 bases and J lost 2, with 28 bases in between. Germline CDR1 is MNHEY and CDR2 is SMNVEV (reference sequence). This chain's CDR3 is CASPKDRFQGRDCNQPQHF. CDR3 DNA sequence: TGTGCCAGCCCAAAGGATCGATTTCAGGGGAGGGATTGCAATCAGCCCCAGCATTTT.

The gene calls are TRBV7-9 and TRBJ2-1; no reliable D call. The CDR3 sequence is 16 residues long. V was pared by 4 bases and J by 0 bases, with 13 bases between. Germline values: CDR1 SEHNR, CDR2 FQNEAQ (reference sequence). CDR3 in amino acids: CASSWPPGPSYNEQFF. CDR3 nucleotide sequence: TGTGCCAGCAGCTGGCCTCCTGGGCCCTCCTACAATGAGCAGTTCTTC.

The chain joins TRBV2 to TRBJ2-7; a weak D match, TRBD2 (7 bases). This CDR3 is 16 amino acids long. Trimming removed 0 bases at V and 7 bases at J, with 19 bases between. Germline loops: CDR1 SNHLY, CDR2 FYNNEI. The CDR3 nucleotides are TGTGCCAGCAGTGAAGCGCTTCTCGGGGGGCAACGGGAGCAGTACTTC. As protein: CASSEALLGGQREQYF. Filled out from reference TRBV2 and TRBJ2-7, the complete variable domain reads EPEVTQTPSHQVTQMGQEVILRCVPISNHLYFYWYRQILGQKVEFLVSFYNNEISEKSEIFDDQFSVERPDGSNFTLKIRSTKLEDSAMYFCASSEALLGGQREQYFGPGTRLTVT.

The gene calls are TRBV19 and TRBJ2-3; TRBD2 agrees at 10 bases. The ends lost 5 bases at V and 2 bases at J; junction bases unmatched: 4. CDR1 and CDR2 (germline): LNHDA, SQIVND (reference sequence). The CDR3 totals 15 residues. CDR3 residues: CASSWTSGTTDTQYF. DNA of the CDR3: TGTGCCAGTAGTTGGACTAGCGGCACCACAGATACGCAGTATTTT.

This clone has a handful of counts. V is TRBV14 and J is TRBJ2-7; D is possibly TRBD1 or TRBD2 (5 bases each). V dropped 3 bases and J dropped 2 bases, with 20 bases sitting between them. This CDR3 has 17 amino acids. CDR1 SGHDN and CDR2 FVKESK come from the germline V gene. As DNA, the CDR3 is TGTGCCAGCAGCCACAGTAGGGACCCTTGGAGACCCTACGAGCAGTACTTC. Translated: CASSHSRDPWRPYEQYF.

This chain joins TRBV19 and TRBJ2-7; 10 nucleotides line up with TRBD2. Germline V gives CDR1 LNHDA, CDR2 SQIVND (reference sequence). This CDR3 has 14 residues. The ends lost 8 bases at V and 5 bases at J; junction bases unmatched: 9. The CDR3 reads CASARTSGPDEQYF. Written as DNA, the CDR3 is TGTGCCAGTGCCCGGACTAGCGGTCCCGACGAGCAGTACTTC.

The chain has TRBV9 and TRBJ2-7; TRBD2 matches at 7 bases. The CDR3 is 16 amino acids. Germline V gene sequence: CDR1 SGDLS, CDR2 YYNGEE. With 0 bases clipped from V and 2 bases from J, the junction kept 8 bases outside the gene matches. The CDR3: CASSVEGGSGPYEQYF. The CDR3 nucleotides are TGTGCCAGCAGCGTAGAAGGCGGGAGTGGCCCCTACGAGCAGTACTTC.

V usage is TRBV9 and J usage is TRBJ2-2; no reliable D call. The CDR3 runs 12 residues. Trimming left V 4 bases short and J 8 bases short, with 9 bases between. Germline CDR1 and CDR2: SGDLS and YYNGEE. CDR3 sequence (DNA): TGTGCCAGCAGCCCCCAGTGGGGGGAGCTGTTTTTT. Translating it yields CASSPQWGELFF.